Presented here are 6 T cell receptor beta chains from one specimen sequenced in a study of blood T cell repertoires in COVID-19. Using immunoSEQ multiplex PCR, the repertoire was profiled, and TCRdb retains in-frame clones only, with some absent. The sample consists of hundreds of thousands of clones, 65% to 90% of them appearing once. Sequenced input: PBMCs or T cells enriched from blood (not recorded which). These receptors were obtained from a man between 35 and 55 years old who had recovered from COVID-19.

This clone has a single count. The chain has TRBV30 and TRBJ1-5; no clear D. Germline lookup yields CDR1 GTSNPN and CDR2 SVGIG (reference sequence). The CDR3 sequence is 14 residues long. The V gene lost 2 bases and the J gene lost 7 bases, with 15 bases spanning the gap. This chain's CDR3 is CAWSRTGIWQPQHF. In DNA, the CDR3 is TGTGCCTGGAGTCGAACGGGTATTTGGCAGCCCCAGCATTTT.

This chain uses TRBV7-9 with TRBJ2-3; D remains unclear. CDR3 length: 16 residues. V lost 5 bases and J lost 0, with 15 bases in between. Germline CDR1 is SEHNR and CDR2 is FQNEAQ (reference sequence). As DNA, the CDR3 is TGTGCCAGCAGCCAGATGGTGGTTTCTAGCACAGATACGCAGTATTTT. Translated: CASSQMVVSSTDTQYF.

The chain employs TRBV30 and TRBJ2-5, with no clear D. The CDR3 runs to 12 residues. Trimming took off 2 bases at V and 5 bases at J, with 9 bases between the two ends. Germline V gene lookup returns CDR1 GTSNPN and CDR2 SVGIG (reference sequence). This chain's CDR3 is CAWSPGMETQYF. The DNA for the CDR3 is TGTGCCTGGAGTCCAGGCATGGAGACCCAGTACTTC.

The rearrangement links TRBV4-1 to TRBJ1-2, with D hard to call. The CDR3 totals 15 residues. Trimming took 4 bases from V and 1 from J, leaving 13 bases between them. Germline CDR1 and CDR2: MGHRA and YSYEKL. Written as DNA, the CDR3 is TGCGCCAGCAGCCCGGACTCTACAGTTAACTATGGCTACACCTTC. It codes for CASSPDSTVNYGYTF.

V and J are TRBV5-5 and TRBJ1-5, with D maybe TRBD1 (5 bases). The ends were cut back, 0 bases at V and 6 bases at J, with 13 bases in the middle. The CDR3 has 15 amino acids. Germline V gives CDR1 SGHKS, CDR2 YYEKEE (reference sequence). CDR3 nucleotide sequence: TGTGCCAGCAGCTTGGTTTGGCAGGGCAGTCAGCCCCAGCATTTT. This codes for CASSLVWQGSQPQHF. Looking up the rest from reference TRBV5-5 and TRBJ1-5 gives the full variable domain: DAGVTQSPTHLIKTRGQQVTLRCSPISGHKSVSWYQQVLGQGPQFIFQYYEKEERGRGNFPDRFSARQFPNYSSELNVNALLLGDSALYLCASSLVWQGSQPQHFGDGTRLSIL.

This sequence joins TRBV5-1 and TRBJ2-5; TRBD2 matches 8 bases. The CDR3 contains 14 residues. V dropped 6 bases and J dropped 2; count of bases not matched to a gene: 6. CDR1 and CDR2 from the germline V gene are SGHRS and YFSETQ. The CDR3 region is CASINSGIQETQYF. CDR3 sequence (DNA): TGCGCCAGCATAAATAGCGGGATTCAAGAGACCCAGTACTTC.